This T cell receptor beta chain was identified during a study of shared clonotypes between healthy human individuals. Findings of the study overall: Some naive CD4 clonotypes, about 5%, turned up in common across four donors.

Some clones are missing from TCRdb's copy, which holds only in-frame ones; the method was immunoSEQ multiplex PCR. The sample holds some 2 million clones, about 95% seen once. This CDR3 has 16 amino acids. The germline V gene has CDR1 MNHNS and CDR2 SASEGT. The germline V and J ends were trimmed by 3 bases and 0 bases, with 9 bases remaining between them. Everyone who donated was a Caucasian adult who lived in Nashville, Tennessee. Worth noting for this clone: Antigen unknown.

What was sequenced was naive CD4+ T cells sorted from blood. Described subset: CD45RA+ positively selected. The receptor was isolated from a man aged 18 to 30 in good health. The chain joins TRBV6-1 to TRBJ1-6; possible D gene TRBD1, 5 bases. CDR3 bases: TGTGCCAGCAGTGAGGCAGGGATCTCCTATAATTCACCCCTCCACTTT. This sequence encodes CASSEAGISYNSPLHF.